These T cell receptor beta chains were read from a single sample in a study of blood T cell repertoires in COVID-19. Here immunoSEQ multiplex PCR was the method, and the copy in TCRdb shows in-frame clones only, minus some. The table lists about 42,000 clones, 76% of them singletons. Material for sequencing was peripheral blood. These receptors originate from a man between 65 and 79 years old with active or convalescent COVID-19. The CDR3 runs from the conserved cysteine through the conserved F or W. Each record gives: V gene, clone size, J gene, CDR3 length, D gene, CDR3 DNA, CDR3 protein. A D gene is named only where the DNA matches it firmly. Size is stated for part of the rows, as once, few or many counts, or as a class when the clone is expanded.

V: TRBV3-1/TRBV3-2
size: -
J: TRBJ2-3
length: 16
D: -
DNA: TGTGCCAGCAGCCAAGGGTCAATAGCCTCCCCAGATACGCAGTATTTT
CDR3: CASSQGSIASPDTQYF

V: TRBV5-1
size: few
J: TRBJ1-2
length: 13
D: -
DNA: TGCGCCAGCAGCTTTGCGACCGCGGAGGGCTACACCTTC
CDR3: CASSFATAEGYTF

V: TRBV11-3
size: -
J: TRBJ2-2
length: 17
D: TRBD1
DNA: TGTGCCAGCAGCTTATCAGCAGGGACAGGCATGGCCGGGGAGCTGTTTTTT
CDR3: CASSLSAGTGMAGELFF

V: TRBV27
size: -
J: TRBJ2-7
length: 16
D: TRBD1
DNA: TGTGCCAGCAGTTTAGATAAGCAGGGGGCTTTCTACGAGCAGTACTTC
CDR3: CASSLDKQGAFYEQYF

V: TRBV5-4
size: -
J: TRBJ1-2
length: 14
D: -
DNA: TGTGCCAGCAGCTTGACAGGAGGGGCAATGGGCTACACCTTC
CDR3: CASSLTGGAMGYTF

V: TRBV5-1
size: once
J: TRBJ2-7
length: 16
D: TRBD1
DNA: TGCGCCAGCAGCTTAACGACGACAGGGTCCGTGAGGGAGCAGTACTTC
CDR3: CASSLTTTGSVREQYF

V: TRBV9
size: -
J: TRBJ2-1
length: 15
D: TRBD1
DNA: TGTGCCAGCAGCCCCCGGGGACAGGGGTACAATGAGCAGTTCTTC
CDR3: CASSPRGQGYNEQFF

V: TRBV6-5
size: once
J: TRBJ1-2
length: 14
D: -
DNA: TGTGCCAGCACCGCCGGGCCCAGGGACTATGGCTACACCTTC
CDR3: CASTAGPRDYGYTF

V: TRBV28
size: once
J: TRBJ2-2
length: 15
D: TRBD2
DNA: TGTGCCAGCACCAATAGCGGGGGGGCGGGCGGGGAGCTGTTTTTT
CDR3: CASTNSGGAGGELFF

V: TRBV5-4
size: -
J: TRBJ1-2
length: 14
D: -
DNA: TGTGCCAGCAGCCTACTGGACAGCGTCTATGGCTACACCTTC
CDR3: CASSLLDSVYGYTF

V: TRBV21-1
size: -
J: TRBJ1-2
length: 17
D: -
DNA: TGTGCCAGCAGAAGTATCCCCGGGACAGGGGGTTCCTATGGCTACACCTTC
CDR3: CASRSIPGTGGSYGYTF

V: TRBV10-1
size: -
J: TRBJ2-3
length: 15
D: -
DNA: TGCGCCAGCAGTGACCCGGGCTTAGGGGCTGATACGCAGTATTTT
CDR3: CASSDPGLGADTQYF

V: TRBV6-5
size: -
J: TRBJ1-1
length: 15
D: TRBD1
DNA: TGTGCCAGCAGTTACGGGGGGACAGGTCACACTGAAGCTTTCTTT
CDR3: CASSYGGTGHTEAFF

V: TRBV2
size: -
J: TRBJ2-1
length: 10
D: -
DNA: TGTGCCATCGGGGGACGGGAGCAGTTCTTC
CDR3: CAIGGREQFF

V: TRBV19
size: -
J: TRBJ2-3
length: 15
D: -
DNA: TGTGCCAGTAGTATAGATCCCCGCCGAGATGATACGCAGTATTTT
CDR3: CASSIDPRRDDTQYF

V: TRBV2
size: once
J: TRBJ1-5
length: 13
D: -
DNA: TGTGCCAGCAGTGGTACAGGCAATCAGCCCCAGCATTTT
CDR3: CASSGTGNQPQHF

V: TRBV6-5
size: -
J: TRBJ1-2
length: 14
D: -
DNA: TGTGCCAGCAGTTACTCTTCTCCGGGATATGGCTACACCTTC
CDR3: CASSYSSPGYGYTF

V: TRBV7-3
size: -
J: TRBJ1-5
length: 14
D: TRBD1
DNA: TGTGCCAGAGTAAGGACAGGGGGAAATCAGCCCCAGCATTTT
CDR3: CARVRTGGNQPQHF

V: TRBV19
size: -
J: TRBJ1-1
length: 15
D: -
DNA: TGTGCCTCCAAGGGAGGCTTCGTATCCCTCACTGAAGCTTTCTTT
CDR3: CASKGGFVSLTEAFF

V: TRBV6-4
size: -
J: TRBJ2-2
length: 15
D: -
DNA: TGTGCCACCCCCTTGGGGCCAGGCCCCACCGGGGAGCTGTTTTTT
CDR3: CATPLGPGPTGELFF

V: TRBV2
size: -
J: TRBJ1-2
length: 14
D: -
DNA: TGTGCCAGCAGTGCGAGGCAGCGGAACTATGGCTACACCTTC
CDR3: CASSARQRNYGYTF

V: TRBV15
size: -
J: TRBJ1-3
length: 12
D: TRBD1
DNA: TGTGCCGCTGGGACAGATAGAAACACCATATATTTT
CDR3: CAAGTDRNTIYF

V: TRBV9
size: -
J: TRBJ1-3
length: 16
D: -
DNA: TGTGCCAGCACCACGTCAGGGGCGAGCTCTGGAAACACCATATATTTT
CDR3: CASTTSGASSGNTIYF

V: TRBV28
size: -
J: TRBJ1-6
length: 12
D: -
DNA: TGTGCCAGCAGCAAAATGAATTCACCCCTCCACTTT
CDR3: CASSKMNSPLHF

V: TRBV12-2
size: few
J: TRBJ1-2
length: 18
D: -
DNA: TGTGCAAGTCGCCTAACGAGCCCCATGGCGCGAGGTCTCTATGGCTACACCTTC
CDR3: CASRLTSPMARGLYGYTF

V: TRBV9
size: -
J: TRBJ2-5
length: 15
D: TRBD1
DNA: TGTGCCAGCAGCACCTCCGGGACAGGAAAAGAGACCCAGTACTTC
CDR3: CASSTSGTGKETQYF

V: TRBV6-5
size: -
J: TRBJ1-2
length: 13
D: -
DNA: TGTGCCAGCAGTTACGGGAGGTTTGGAGGCTACACCTTC
CDR3: CASSYGRFGGYTF

V: TRBV5-1
size: -
J: TRBJ2-1
length: 16
D: TRBD2
DNA: TGCGCCAGCAGCTGGACTAGCGGGGGGGCCTTAAATGAGCAGTTCTTC
CDR3: CASSWTSGGALNEQFF

V: TRBV3-1/TRBV3-2
size: -
J: TRBJ2-5
length: 16
D: -
DNA: TGTGCCAGCAGCCCCACATTCGGGCGGGGTGGAGAGACCCAGTACTTC
CDR3: CASSPTFGRGGETQYF

V: TRBV5-1
size: -
J: TRBJ2-3
length: 14
D: TRBD2
DNA: TGCGCCAGCAGCTTAGCGGGATGGGGCGATACGCAGTATTTT
CDR3: CASSLAGWGDTQYF

V: TRBV30
size: -
J: TRBJ2-7
length: 14
D: TRBD1
DNA: TGTGCCTGGAGGGTCTTGGACAGGGACTACGAGCAGTACTTC
CDR3: CAWRVLDRDYEQYF

V: TRBV29-1
size: -
J: TRBJ1-3
length: 14
D: -
DNA: TGCAGCGTTGTGCTAGCCCTGAAATTAAACACCATATATTTT
CDR3: CSVVLALKLNTIYF

V: TRBV6-6
size: few
J: TRBJ2-5
length: 12
D: -
DNA: TGTGCCAGCAGTCCTCGGGGGGAGACCCAGTACTTC
CDR3: CASSPRGETQYF

V: TRBV25-1
size: -
J: TRBJ2-3
length: 12
D: TRBD1
DNA: TGTGCCAGCAACAACAGGGGAAATACGCAGTATTTT
CDR3: CASNNRGNTQYF

V: TRBV2
size: once
J: TRBJ2-5
length: 14
D: TRBD1
DNA: TGTGCCAGCAGTACGACAGGGGGGAAGGAGACCCAGTACTTC
CDR3: CASSTTGGKETQYF

V: TRBV3-1/TRBV3-2
size: once
J: TRBJ1-1
length: 15
D: -
DNA: TGTGCCAGCAGCCAGAGCAACCCGGAGTACACTGAAGCTTTCTTT
CDR3: CASSQSNPEYTEAFF

V: TRBV25-1
size: -
J: TRBJ2-7
length: 15
D: -
DNA: TGTGCCAGCAAGCCCGCGGGGTTCGGCTCCTACGAGCAGTACTTC
CDR3: CASKPAGFGSYEQYF

V: TRBV7-6
size: -
J: TRBJ1-1
length: 15
D: -
DNA: TGTGCCAGCAGCCGACTTACAGGGCCATACACTGAAGCTTTCTTT
CDR3: CASSRLTGPYTEAFF

V: TRBV19
size: -
J: TRBJ1-3
length: 16
D: -
DNA: TGTGCCAGTAGGACCCCAGGGGTTTACTCTGGAAACACCATATATTTT
CDR3: CASRTPGVYSGNTIYF

V: TRBV19
size: -
J: TRBJ1-2
length: 16
D: -
DNA: TGTGCCAGTTACGACCCGAGGGCTGAGAAAAATGGCTACCACACCTTC
CDR3: CASYDPRAEKNGYHTF

V: TRBV20-1
size: -
J: TRBJ2-3
length: 14
D: -
DNA: TGCAGTGCTAGTGCGAAGCGGGGCACAGATACGCAGTATTTT
CDR3: CSASAKRGTDTQYF

V: TRBV28
size: -
J: TRBJ1-2
length: 13
D: -
DNA: TGTGCCAGCAGTTTATCGGCGGGGAATGGCTACACCTTC
CDR3: CASSLSAGNGYTF

V: TRBV10-3
size: few
J: TRBJ2-3
length: 14
D: -
DNA: TGTGCCATCAGTGAACCCAGGGGCGCAGATACGCAGTATTTT
CDR3: CAISEPRGADTQYF

V: TRBV2
size: -
J: TRBJ2-7
length: 14
D: TRBD2
DNA: TGTGCCAGCAGGAGCGGGGGGGCCCTTTACGAGCAGTACTTC
CDR3: CASRSGGALYEQYF

V: TRBV16
size: -
J: TRBJ2-1
length: 12
D: -
DNA: TGTGCCAGCAGCCAATCCCGAGAGGAACAGTTCTTC
CDR3: CASSQSREEQFF

V: TRBV5-4
size: once
J: TRBJ1-1
length: 15
D: TRBD1
DNA: TGTGCCAGCTTCGGGAGGGGGCGTTTCGACACTGAAGCTTTCTTT
CDR3: CASFGRGRFDTEAFF